Each of the 5 T cell receptor beta chains below was sequenced from the same sample in a study of blood T cells in healthy people across ages. Primed by a sample-barcoded 5' primer and a J-beta primer mix, a second PCR proceeded for 7 to 11 cycles. TCRdb reanalysed the 5' RACE reads using MiXCR and keeps one entry per CDR3 protein. This sample has roughly 1,000,000 distinct CDR3 sequences, with approximately 25% found just once. These data are also associated with another study on T cells of mothers and their children.

The sequenced sample consisted of blood. The source is a girl aged 2-10 years in good health.

A remark on this clonotype: A read error may produce the germline difference seen at one junction end. The chain uses TRBV20-1 and TRBJ1-2; D gene ambiguous. The CDR3 length is 15 residues. The germline CDR1 and CDR2 sequences are DFQATT and SNEGSKA (reference sequence). The CDR3 DNA sequence: TGCAGTGCTAGAGATCCGGTGAGGAAGGACTATGGCCACACCTTC. This codes for CSARDPVRKDYGHTF.

V usage is TRBV15 and J usage is TRBJ2-1, with D possibly being TRBD2 (6 bases). The CDR3 runs 16 residues. Per the germline V gene, CDR1 is LNHNV and CDR2 is YYDKDF (reference sequence). The V gene lost 6 bases and the J gene lost 2 bases, with 17 bases spanning the gap. Here the CDR3 reads CATSGASAVTYNEQFF. CDR3 bases: TGTGCCACCAGTGGGGCTAGCGCGGTAACCTACAATGAGCAGTTCTTC.

This clonotype occurred a few times. The chain recombines TRBV29-1 with TRBJ2-1, with 11 bases that match TRBD2. The J segment lost 2 bases and the V segment lost 6 bases, leaving 6 bases of the junction unmatched. CDR1 and CDR2 (germline): SQVTM, ANQGSEA. The CDR3 runs to 15 residues. The CDR3 DNA is TGCAGCGTGAGGGGTAGCGGGAGGGCCTACAATGAGCAGTTCTTC. Its protein is CSVRGSGRAYNEQFF.

This clonotype was counted between two and nine times. The genes are TRBV20-1 and TRBJ2-6; 8 nucleotides match TRBD1. From germline, CDR1 is DFQATT and CDR2 SNEGSKA (reference sequence). CDR3 size: 15 residues. The V segment lost 6 bases and the J segment 0 bases; nucleotides outside the gene matches: 4. CDR3 sequence reads: CSARTGSSGANVLTF. CDR3 DNA sequence: TGCAGTGCACGGACAGGGAGCTCTGGGGCCAACGTCCTGACTTTC.

The chain uses TRBV20-1 and TRBJ2-5, with D possibly matching TRBD2 (6 bases). This CDR3 is built from 13 residues. Per the germline V gene, CDR1 is DFQATT and CDR2 is SNEGSKA (reference sequence). Trimming pared 0 bases from V and 1 base from J, leaving 6 bases between. CDR3 residues: CSARDSGQETQYF. CDR3 nucleotides: TGCAGTGCTAGAGATAGCGGCCAAGAGACCCAGTACTTC.